The clone carrying this T cell receptor beta chain was observed a handful of times. Antigen unknown. This entry comes from a study of early T cells in non-severe SARS-CoV-2 infection. Across the whole study: Sequencing was performed on bulk RNA from unsorted whole blood, leaving chains unpaired.

Trimming stripped 1 base from V and 0 bases from J, with 7 bases between. Germline CDR1 and CDR2: SGHAT and FQNNGV. The CDR3 contains 15 residues. TCRdb recomputed calls from the 5' RACE reads with MiXCR, one row per CDR3 protein. The table has roughly 53,000 distinct CDR3 sequences, around 8.5% seen once; the top ten hold roughly 20%. The study's findings and limits: The study's VDJdb matching favored anti-spike CD8 responses and missed private and CD4 specificities.

Material for sequencing was whole blood. The clonotype comes from an adult who was a healthcare worker with PCR-confirmed SARS-CoV-2 infection or an uninfected control (not recorded which). The genes are TRBV11-2 and TRBJ2-1; D is unclear. The CDR3 DNA follows: TGTGCCAGCAGCTTAGGGTCGAGCTCCTACAATGAGCAGTTCTTC. Its translation: CASSLGSSSYNEQFF.